These 26 T cell receptor beta chains originate from one sample sequenced in a study of early T cells in non-severe SARS-CoV-2 infection. TCRdb processed the 5' RACE reads anew with MiXCR; each CDR3 protein has one entry. This sample yields 100,000 to 150,000 distinct CDR3 sequences, of which 14% to 15% are seen a single time; 20% to 25% belongs to the top ten. The sample was whole blood. The receptors come from an adult who was a healthcare worker with PCR-confirmed SARS-CoV-2 infection or an uninfected control (not recorded which).

This clonotype was seen a few times. DNA for the CDR3: TGCGCCAGCAGGGCGGACAGGGGAGATGAAAACACCATATATTTT. It yields the protein CASRADRGDENTIYF. The rearrangement uses TRBV5-1 and TRBJ1-3; the match to TRBD1 covers 9 bases. Germline loops: CDR1 SGHRS, CDR2 YFSETQ. Trimming cost V 5 bases and J 6 bases; bases outside gene matches: 9. This CDR3 contains 15 residues.

The chain links TRBV29-1 to TRBJ2-5; 11 bases are shared with TRBD1. V shed 3 bases, J shed 0 bases, and the junction held 18 bases outside the gene matches. The germline V gene encodes CDR1 SQVTM and CDR2 ANQGSEA. CDR3 length: 20 residues. The CDR3 sequence is CSVERVADRGLKGYQETQYF. For the CDR3, the DNA is TGCAGCGTTGAGAGGGTGGCGGACAGGGGGCTAAAGGGCTACCAAGAGACCCAGTACTTC.

There are a few counts of this clonotype. Written as DNA, the CDR3 is TGTGCCAGCCTCCCTGGGGGGTCGAACACTGAAGCTTTCTTT. Translation: CASLPGGSNTEAFF. The genes are TRBV7-2 and TRBJ1-1, with D maybe TRBD1 (5 bases). CDR1 and CDR2 from the germline V gene are SGHTA and FQGNSA. V lost 8 bases, J lost 1 base, and 14 bases lay in between. The CDR3 sequence is 14 residues long.

This clonotype was counted only a few times. The V and J genes are TRBV5-1 and TRBJ1-1, with unresolved D. CDR3 length equals 13 residues. The ends were cut back, 0 bases at V and 5 bases at J, with 8 bases in the middle. Per germline, CDR1 SGHRS and CDR2 YFSETQ. CDR3 sequence: CASSLERGTEAFF. CDR3 DNA sequence: TGCGCCAGCAGCTTGGAACGGGGTACTGAAGCTTTCTTT.

The V gene is TRBV5-4, the J gene TRBJ1-6; D unresolved. Per germline, CDR1 SGHNT and CDR2 YYREEE (reference sequence). V lost 4 bases and J 10 bases, leaving 18 bases between the germline ends. This CDR3 has 15 residues. Here the CDR3 reads CASSLDAGSQSPLHF. CDR3 sequence (DNA): TGTGCCAGCAGCCTTGACGCAGGCAGCCAGTCACCCCTCCACTTT.

This clonotype was detected only a few times. CDR3 region: CASSLRDRGNTEAFF. CDR3 sequence (DNA): TGCGCCAGCAGCCTCCGGGACAGGGGGAACACTGAAGCTTTCTTT. This chain joins TRBV4-1 and TRBJ1-1, with 10 positions matching TRBD1. Trimming at V came to 4 bases and at J to 1 base, leaving 3 bases not matched to a gene. This CDR3 spans 15 amino acids. Looked up from germline, CDR1 is MGHRA and CDR2 is YSYEKL.

There are many counts of this clonotype. CDR3 sequence reads: CASSMAGNYGYTF. In DNA, the CDR3 is TGTGCCAGCAGCATGGCAGGGAACTATGGCTACACCTTC. The chain has TRBV7-9 and TRBJ1-2, with a possible D match to TRBD1 (5 bases). V lost 5 bases and J 2 bases, leaving 9 bases between the germline ends. CDR1 and CDR2 (germline): SEHNR, FQNEAQ (reference sequence). The CDR3 contains 13 residues.

Written as DNA, the CDR3 is TGTGCCAGCAGTTCGCAGGGCACAGATACGCAGTATTTT. Residues: CASSSQGTDTQYF. The chain has TRBV6-2 or TRBV6-3 and TRBJ2-3, with no clear D. Germline V gives CDR1 MNHEY, CDR2 SVGEGT. The CDR3 consists of 13 residues. V shed 4 bases and J shed 1 base, with 6 bases lying between them.

To note about this clonotype: An end of the junction differs from the germline gene, which may be a read error. The J gene is TRBJ2-2, the V gene TRBV5-1, with 8 bases identical to TRBD1. Germline values: CDR1 SGHRS, CDR2 YFSETQ. The CDR3 sequence is 15 residues long. CDR3 sequence reads: CVSSPTGVNTGELFF. CDR3 DNA: TGCGTCAGCAGCCCGACAGGGGTCAACACCGGGGAGCTGTTTTTT. Full variable domain (outside the CDR3, taken from reference TRBV5-1 and TRBJ2-2): KAGVTQTPRYLIKTRGQQVTLSCSPISGHRSVSWYQQTPGQGLQFLFEYFSETQRNKGNFPGRFSGRQFSNSRSEMNVSTLELGDSALYLCVSSPTGVNTGELFFGEGSRLTVL.

The chain recombines TRBV2 with TRBJ2-3; D is possibly TRBD2 (6 bases). The CDR3 is 14 amino acids. Trimming removed 4 bases at V and 1 base at J, with 9 bases between. Germline CDR1 SNHLY, CDR2 FYNNEI. CDR3 sequence (DNA): TGTGCCAGCAGTGTGCGGGGACGCACAGATACGCAGTATTTT. Amino acid sequence: CASSVRGRTDTQYF.

V usage is TRBV6-5 and J usage is TRBJ2-3; D call uncertain. Germline V lookup: CDR1 MNHEY, CDR2 SVGAGI. V dropped 8 bases and J dropped 8 bases, with 11 bases sitting between them. The CDR3 spans 11 residues. The CDR3 DNA follows: TGTGCCAGCCGTGCCGTGGGTACGCAGTATTTT. This encodes CASRAVGTQYF.

The chain uses TRBV29-1 and TRBJ1-2; D gene ambiguous. The CDR3 loop spans 11 amino acids. The germline V gene encodes CDR1 SQVTM and CDR2 ANQGSEA. V was trimmed by 3 bases and J by 4 bases, leaving 6 bases between them. CDR3 DNA: TGCAGCGTTGAGGGGTTCTATGGCTACACCTTC. It encodes CSVEGFYGYTF.

The chain carries TRBV5-6 and TRBJ2-3; D remains unclear. CDR1 and CDR2 (germline): SGHDT, YYEEEE. This CDR3 has 16 amino acids. Deletions cut 1 base from V and 5 bases from J, with 17 bases between. CDR3 DNA: TGTGCCAGCAGCTTGACCCCTTGGCCTCAACAAGATACGCAGTATTTT. Protein sequence: CASSLTPWPQQDTQYF.

This rearrangement joins TRBV2 to TRBJ2-7; D unclear. The CDR3 totals 10 residues. V lost 8 bases and J 4 bases, leaving 6 bases between the germline ends. Germline V gene sequence: CDR1 SNHLY, CDR2 FYNNEI. The CDR3 coding sequence is TGTGCCAGCGCCAGTTACGAGCAGTACTTC. It is translated as CASASYEQYF.

V is TRBV18 and J is TRBJ1-5; a weak D match, TRBD1 (6 bases). CDR3 length equals 15 residues. Trimming removed 6 bases from V and 3 bases from J, with 15 bases in between. Germline CDR1 and CDR2: KGHSH and LQKENI. CDR3 DNA sequence: TGTGCCAGCTCCCTACTAACAGGGATCAATCAGCCCCAGCATTTT. Its translation is CASSLLTGINQPQHF.

CDR3 nucleotide sequence: TGCGCCAGCAGCTTTACAGGGAGCTCCTACAATGAGCAGTTCTTC. Protein: CASSFTGSSYNEQFF. The V gene is TRBV5-1, the J gene TRBJ2-1, with D maybe TRBD1 (6 bases). Trimming took off 2 bases at V and 0 bases at J, with 9 bases between the two ends. The CDR3 is made up of 15 amino acids. Germline assignment: CDR1 SGHRS and CDR2 YFSETQ. Filled out from reference TRBV5-1 and TRBJ2-1, the complete variable domain reads KAGVTQTPRYLIKTRGQQVTLSCSPISGHRSVSWYQQTPGQGLQFLFEYFSETQRNKGNFPGRFSGRQFSNSRSEMNVSTLELGDSALYLCASSFTGSSYNEQFFGPGTRLTVL.

Concerning this clonotype itself: Germline is not matched at one junction end, which may reflect a read error. The chain uses TRBV7-2 and TRBJ2-1, with TRBD2 matching 9 bases. Germline CDR1 reads SGHTA; CDR2 reads FQGNSA. This CDR3 has 16 amino acids. The CDR3 reads CASSLSSGGTYNEQFF. DNA for the CDR3: TGTGCCAGCAGCTTATCGAGCGGGGGGACCTATAATGAGCAGTTCTTC.

V is TRBV27 and J is TRBJ2-3, with a possible D match to TRBD2 (6 bases). V lost 6 bases, J lost 0 bases, and 7 bases lay in between. The CDR3 is 13 amino acids. Germline V gene sequence: CDR1 MNHEY, CDR2 SMNVEV (reference sequence). CDR3 amino acids: CASRRGSTDTQYF. CDR3 bases: TGTGCCAGCAGACGGGGGAGCACAGATACGCAGTATTTT.

This chain connects TRBV11-3 to TRBJ2-7; TRBD2 matches at 14 bases. The V gene end was trimmed by 4 bases and the J gene end by 5 bases; junction bases not matched to a gene: 7. Germline CDR1 and CDR2: SGHNT and YENEEA. This CDR3 is built from 16 residues. The CDR3 here is CASSSGTSGGADEQYF. The CDR3 DNA sequence: TGTGCCAGCAGCTCCGGGACTAGCGGGGGTGCTGACGAGCAGTACTTC.

Many counts were recorded for this clonotype. This rearrangement joins TRBV29-1 to TRBJ2-1, with 12 bases matching TRBD2. There are 16 residues in the CDR3. V shed 1 base, J shed 2 bases, and the junction held 3 bases outside the gene matches. CDR1 is SQVTM, CDR2 ANQGSEA, per germline. CDR3 DNA sequence: TGCAGCGTTGAAGGAGGACTAGCGGGAACCTACAATGAGCAGTTCTTC. Its protein product is CSVEGGLAGTYNEQFF.

The chain links TRBV6-1 to TRBJ2-2, with TRBD1 identical over 8 bases. CDR1 MNHNS and CDR2 SASEGT come from the germline V gene. J was trimmed by 6 bases and V by 8 bases; bases with no gene match: 11. The length of the CDR3 is 15 residues. CDR3 region: CASRRQGTFPGELFF. The DNA for the CDR3 is TGTGCCAGCCGAAGACAGGGGACCTTCCCCGGGGAGCTGTTTTTT.

The chain has TRBV29-1 and TRBJ1-2, with D perhaps matching TRBD1 (5 bases). V was shortened by 5 bases and J by 8 bases, with 15 bases between the two germline ends. CDR1 and CDR2 (germline): SQVTM, ANQGSEA. The CDR3 runs to 12 residues. The CDR3 DNA is TGCAGCGTTTGGACGGGGGGAAGGGGCTACACCTTC. This gives the protein CSVWTGGRGYTF.

The V call is TRBV4-1, the J call TRBJ2-7, with D unresolved. Trimming removed 0 bases at V and 4 bases at J, with 13 bases between. CDR3 length: 15 amino acids. CDR1 MGHRA and CDR2 YSYEKL come from the germline V gene. The CDR3 is CASSQDVSLNYEQYF. CDR3 in DNA: TGCGCCAGCAGCCAAGACGTCTCTCTCAATTACGAGCAGTACTTC.

This clonotype has more than one count but fewer than ten. The rearrangement links TRBV12-3 or TRBV12-4 to TRBJ1-1; D is unresolved. Trimming stripped 4 bases from V and 6 bases from J, with 18 bases between. This CDR3 has 15 residues. CDR3 bases: TGTGCCAGCAGTTATCCTAGGGAGGGTCGCGCTGAAGCTTTCTTT. This translates into CASSYPREGRAEAFF.

The chain joins TRBV7-9 to TRBJ2-7; tentatively, D is TRBD2 (6 bases). The CDR3 has 14 residues. The germline V gene has CDR1 SEHNR and CDR2 FQNEAQ (reference sequence). Deletions cut 5 bases from V and 2 bases from J, with 13 bases between. The DNA of the CDR3 is TGTGCCAGCAGCAGTTCTAGCGTGACCTACGAGCAGTACTTC. Amino acids: CASSSSSVTYEQYF.

CDR3 sequence: CASSLMRGELFF. The CDR3 DNA reads TGTGCCAGCAGCTTAATGCGGGGGGAGCTGTTTTTT. The rearrangement links TRBV7-8 to TRBJ2-2; unclear D gene. The V and J ends lost 2 bases and 8 bases respectively, with 6 bases between them. Germline V gene data show CDR1 as SGHVS and CDR2 as FQNEAQ. The length of the CDR3 is 12 residues.